The clone carrying this T cell receptor beta chain was recorded a few times. Its antigen remains unidentified. Germline-derived CDR1 and CDR2 are ENHRY and SYGVKD. The CDR3 sequence is 17 residues long. Trimming left V 4 bases short and J 6 bases short, with 22 bases between. The source of the sample is a study of post-analysis software for immune sequencing data. Study overall: Multiple sclerosis in the patients followed relapsing-remitting, secondary progressive and progressive-relapsing courses. Findings and limits, study-wide: Analysis by F measure revealed that same-batch samples clustered strongly together. Higher frequency in patients than in controls was seen for roughly five TRBV segments, with TRBV5-6, TRBV5-1 and TRBV20-1 among them. Comparison with controls showed significantly lower normalized Chao1 diversity in multiple sclerosis patients.

Tagging with unique molecular identifiers was a feature of the TCR beta cDNA libraries. When about 0.85 to 11 million T cells were used, they gave hundreds of thousands of cDNA molecules. TCRdb used MiXCR to reprocess the PCR reads, holding one entry per CDR3 protein. This table holds hundreds of thousands of distinct CDR3 sequences, roughly 40% found once. The sequence was collected from a girl under 18 with multiple sclerosis. The rearrangement links TRBV10-3 to TRBJ2-4; D may be TRBD1 (7 bases). The sample consisted of blood. In DNA, the CDR3 is TGTGCCATCAGTGCCGGCGGGACAGTCCGAGGGGCAAACATTCAGTACTTC. This sequence encodes CAISAGGTVRGANIQYF.